This TCR beta chain came from a study of blood T cell repertoires in COVID-19. Study as a whole: Sources were T cells, B-cell-depleted T cells, or PBMCs; the material itself was cDNA or gDNA.

Method: immunoSEQ multiplex PCR; TCRdb's copy keeps in-frame clones and lacks some. Here the sample spans fewer than 700,000 clones, roughly 91% being singletons. This CDR3 comprises 17 residues. V shed 3 bases and J shed 4 bases, with 23 bases lying between them. CDR1 is SGHRS, CDR2 YFSETQ, per germline. This receptor was identified in a woman aged 50 to 65 with COVID-19, enrolled during active disease. Sequencing was carried out using peripheral blood. V gene TRBV5-1 combines with J gene TRBJ2-7, with D possibly matching TRBD2 (7 bases). CDR3 region: CASSSHISRGAGYEQYF. CDR3 nucleotide sequence: TGCGCCAGCAGCTCGCACATCTCCCGGGGGGCTGGTTACGAGCAGTACTTC. Drawing the rest from reference TRBV5-1 and TRBJ2-7, the complete variable domain is KAGVTQTPRYLIKTRGQQVTLSCSPISGHRSVSWYQQTPGQGLQFLFEYFSETQRNKGNFPGRFSGRQFSNSRSEMNVSTLELGDSALYLCASSSHISRGAGYEQYFGPGTRLTVT.